The 15 T cell receptor beta chains below were found in one sample sequenced in a study of T cell responses to AZD1222 COVID-19 vaccine. Only in-frame clones appear in the TCRdb table, and some are missing; sequencing was by immunoSEQ multiplex PCR. Of about 73,000 clones listed, 88% are singletons. Sequenced here: peripheral blood, sampled on day 0 of AZD1222 vaccination. The receptors were sampled from an adult in good health.

The chain is built from TRBV29-1 and TRBJ2-7; 7 positions agree with TRBD1. The CDR3 extends over 16 amino acids. Germline lookup yields CDR1 SQVTM and CDR2 ANQGSEA. J was trimmed by 3 bases and V by 0 bases; bases with no gene match: 11. The CDR3 DNA reads TGCAGCGTTGAAGAAAAGAGACAGGGTAATATCTACGAGCAGTACTTC. Translation gives CSVEEKRQGNIYEQYF.

The chain joins TRBV19 to TRBJ2-3, with TRBD2 matching 13 bases. The CDR3 is made up of 16 amino acids. From germline, CDR1 is LNHDA and CDR2 SQIVND (reference sequence). With 5 bases clipped from V and 4 bases from J, the junction kept 6 bases outside the gene matches. CDR3 DNA sequence: TGTGCCAGTAGTTCCGGGACTAGCGGGGATGCAGATACGCAGTATTTT. Residues: CASSSGTSGDADTQYF.

The rearrangement links TRBV20-1 to TRBJ2-1, with D hard to call. The V gene's germline CDR1 is DFQATT and CDR2 SNEGSKA (reference sequence). The CDR3 totals 11 residues. V lost 2 bases to trimming and J lost 6 bases, with 5 bases between them. Here the CDR3 reads CSARLSNEQFF. The CDR3 region has the DNA TGCAGTGCTAGACTTTCCAATGAGCAGTTCTTC.

This clone has only one observation. The chain carries TRBV7-2 and TRBJ1-1, with no clear D. The CDR3 contains 16 residues. The V gene lost 1 base and the J gene lost 0 bases, with 12 bases spanning the gap. The germline V gene has CDR1 SGHTA and CDR2 FQGNSA. CDR3 bases: TGTGCCAGCAGCTTAGAACGGCGGTTGATGAACACTGAAGCTTTCTTT. It specifies CASSLERRLMNTEAFF.

The chain is built from TRBV11-3 and TRBJ2-7; unclear D gene. The CDR3 length is 16 residues. CDR1 is SGHNT and CDR2 is YENEEA in the germline V gene. V lost 6 bases and J lost 3, with 21 bases in between. The CDR3 nucleotides read TGTGCCAGCAGTCTCACGGTCGGCGGAACAAACTACGAGCAGTACTTC. This encodes CASSLTVGGTNYEQYF.

This chain joins TRBV6-2 or TRBV6-3 and TRBJ2-7; TRBD2 matches at 10 bases. The V gene's germline CDR1 is MNHEY and CDR2 SVGEGT. The CDR3 extends over 20 amino acids. Losses at the gene ends were 2 bases for V and 4 bases for J; bases not matched to a gene: 20. The CDR3: CASSYPTRASGRGGLYEQYF. CDR3 sequence (DNA): TGTGCCAGCAGTTACCCCACCCGGGCTAGCGGGAGAGGGGGATTATACGAGCAGTACTTC.

The chain is built from TRBV12-3 or TRBV12-4 and TRBJ1-2, with 7 nucleotides matching TRBD1. Unmatched junction bases numbered 5, after V lost 5 bases and J lost 5 bases. This CDR3 is 13 amino acids long. As DNA, the CDR3 is TGTGCCAGCAGTCCCATGACAGGGTATGGCTACACCTTC. Translation gives CASSPMTGYGYTF.

This rearrangement joins TRBV5-1 to TRBJ2-7, with no clear D. From germline, CDR1 is SGHRS and CDR2 YFSETQ. With 5 bases removed from V and 0 bases from J, the gap between germline ends came to 9 bases. The CDR3 totals 13 residues. CDR3 bases: TGCGCCAGCAGGCACCCCGCCTCCTACGAGCAGTACTTC. Amino acid sequence: CASRHPASYEQYF.

The V gene is TRBV4-3, the J gene TRBJ2-1; the D gene is possibly TRBD2 (5 bases). Trimming cost V 0 bases and J 8 bases, with 23 bases left between them. From germline, CDR1 is LGHNA and CDR2 YSLEER. The CDR3 consists of 18 residues. The chain's CDR3 is CASSQDLGGDSKEDEQFF. The CDR3, as DNA: TGCGCCAGCAGCCAAGATCTAGGTGGAGATAGTAAGGAGGATGAGCAGTTCTTC.

The genes are TRBV5-1 and TRBJ2-7; TRBD1 matches at 9 bases. This CDR3 has 17 residues. The trim removed 4 bases at V and 4 bases at J, leaving 15 bases unmatched. CDR1 is SGHRS and CDR2 is YFSETQ in the germline V gene. The CDR3 coding sequence is TGCGCCAGCAGCATGCCGGGACAGGGTTCCTGGAGTTACGAGCAGTACTTC. Translated: CASSMPGQGSWSYEQYF.

The rearrangement links TRBV7-9 to TRBJ2-5, with 8 positions matching TRBD1. Germline CDR1 reads SEHNR; CDR2 reads FQNEAQ (reference sequence). The junction had 9 bases not matched to a gene; V was cut back by 6 bases and J by 0 bases. This CDR3 is built from 16 residues. The DNA for the CDR3 is TGTGCCAGCAGTAACGGACAGGGACGGTACCAAGAGACCCAGTACTTC. Protein: CASSNGQGRYQETQYF.

The CDR3: CAINDRTAYEQYF. CDR3 bases: TGTGCCATCAATGACAGGACCGCCTACGAGCAGTACTTC. The V gene is TRBV10-3, the J gene TRBJ2-7, with D possibly being TRBD1 (6 bases). Looked up from germline, CDR1 is ENHRY and CDR2 is SYGVKD. The CDR3 runs to 13 residues. The V gene lost 7 bases and the J gene lost 2 bases, with 12 bases spanning the gap.

The rearrangement joins TRBV28 to TRBJ2-7; the D gene is possibly TRBD1 (6 bases). This CDR3 comprises 15 residues. V was trimmed by 6 bases and J by 6 bases, leaving 21 bases between them. Germline CDR1 MDHEN, CDR2 SYDVKM. CDR3 region: CASSSPGERLREQYF. Here the CDR3 DNA reads TGTGCCAGCAGCTCTCCAGGGGAACGGCTTCGCGAGCAGTACTTC.

This clone was observed a single time. The chain employs TRBV7-8 and TRBJ2-2; D not resolved. V was clipped by 5 bases and J by 6 bases, with 4 bases between them. Germline V lookup: CDR1 SGHVS, CDR2 FQNEAQ. CDR3 size: 11 residues. The CDR3 nucleotides are TGTGCCAGCAGCCCGGCCGGGGAGCTGTTTTTT. Translating gives CASSPAGELFF.

The chain recombines TRBV6-5 with TRBJ2-7; a weak D match, TRBD2 (5 bases). The CDR3 runs to 14 residues. The V gene's germline CDR1 is MNHEY and CDR2 SVGAGI. Trimming left V 6 bases short and J 7 bases short, with 19 bases between. The CDR3 spells CASSEGPAGQEQYF. The DNA for the CDR3 is TGTGCCAGCAGCGAGGGCCCGGCAGGTCAGGAGCAGTACTTC.